The clone carrying this TCR beta chain is deemed medium-sized. Antigen specificity is unknown. These data are taken from a study of metastatic and nonmetastatic thyroid tumors. Every patient was untreated before thyroid surgery. Original analysis: To classify distant metastasis in papillary thyroid cancer, a model was built from CDR3 differences across clinicopathological groups. TCRdb re-analyzed the PCR reads using MiXCR. The V and J calls reflect TCRdb's pipeline rather than the authors' work. The sample includes under 8,500 clones, around 25% seen only once; the top ten take around a quarter. Study-wide results and limits: Significantly greater TCR beta diversity was reportedly found in malignant thyroid tumors than in benign nodules (in blood and tumor).

The receptor's source is a female donor with papillary thyroid cancer or a benign thyroid nodule (not recorded which). Some clones in this sample may be carry-over from other donors' samples. The sample taken for sequencing was tumor tissue.

The CDR3 reads CASSLPGPLLHEQYF. The CDR3 coding sequence is TGTGCCAGCAGTTTACCCGGTCCCCTCCTCCACGAGCAGTACTTC. The rearrangement joins TRBV28 to TRBJ2-7; D call uncertain. The V gene's germline CDR1 is MDHEN and CDR2 SYDVKM. Trimming took off 2 bases at V and 5 bases at J, with 16 bases between the two ends. CDR3 length: 15 amino acids.